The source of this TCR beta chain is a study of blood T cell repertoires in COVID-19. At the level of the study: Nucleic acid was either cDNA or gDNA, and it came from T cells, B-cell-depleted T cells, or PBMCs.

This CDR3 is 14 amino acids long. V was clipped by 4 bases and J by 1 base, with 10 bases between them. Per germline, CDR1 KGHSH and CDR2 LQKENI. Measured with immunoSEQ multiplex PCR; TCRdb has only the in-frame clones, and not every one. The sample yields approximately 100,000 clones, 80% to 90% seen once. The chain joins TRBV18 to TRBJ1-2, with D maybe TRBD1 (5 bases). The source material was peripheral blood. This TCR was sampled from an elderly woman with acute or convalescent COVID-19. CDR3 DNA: TGTGCCAGCTCACGGACAAGCTTTAACTATGGCTACACCTTC. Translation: CASSRTSFNYGYTF.